The 20 T cell receptor beta chains given below trace back to one sample, sequenced in a study of cytomegalovirus exposure and HLA in healthy donors. The study ran its PCR with 60 Vbeta and 13 Jbeta primers. The assay was immunoSEQ multiplex PCR, and TCRdb's table has in-frame clones only and misses some. Of some 200,000 clones in the sample, 76% are singletons; the top ten hold 0.63%. Sequencing was performed on PBMCs. These receptors were taken from a man younger than 35 in good health and CMV-seronegative.

This chain connects TRBV5-1 to TRBJ2-2; no firm D call. V was cut by 2 bases and J by 1 base, with 9 bases left in between. There are 15 residues in the CDR3. The germline CDR1 and CDR2 sequences are SGHRS and YFSETQ. CDR3 nucleotide sequence: TGCGCCAGCAGCTTAACCGCAGGGAACACCGGGGAGCTGTTTTTT. As protein: CASSLTAGNTGELFF. Variable domain in full (rest from reference TRBV5-1 and TRBJ2-2): KAGVTQTPRYLIKTRGQQVTLSCSPISGHRSVSWYQQTPGQGLQFLFEYFSETQRNKGNFPGRFSGRQFSNSRSEMNVSTLELGDSALYLCASSLTAGNTGELFFGEGSRLTVL.

This sequence joins TRBV7-2 and TRBJ2-5; D is perhaps TRBD2 (7 bases). This CDR3 has 13 amino acids. Germline values: CDR1 SGHTA, CDR2 FQGNSA. The germline V and J ends were trimmed by 2 bases and 5 bases, with 9 bases remaining between them. Written as DNA, the CDR3 is TGTGCCAGCAGCTTAAGGGGGGGGGAGACCCAGTACTTC. The encoded protein is CASSLRGGETQYF. Based on the CDR3 plus reference TRBV7-2 and TRBJ2-5, the full variable domain is GAGVSQSPSNKVTEKGKDVELRCDPISGHTALYWYRQSLGQGLEFLIYFQGNSAPDKSGLPSDRFSAERTGGSVSTLTIQRTQQEDSAVYLCASSLRGGETQYFGPGTRLLVL.

The rearrangement joins TRBV27 to TRBJ1-1, with TRBD1 matching 9 bases. V shed 5 bases and J 7 bases; nucleotides not matched to a gene: 5. Germline assignment: CDR1 MNHEY and CDR2 SMNVEV (reference sequence). The CDR3 sequence is 13 residues long. Here the CDR3 DNA reads TGTGCCAGCAGTGTACAGGGGGCGAGTGAAGCTTTCTTT. Translating gives CASSVQGASEAFF.

V and J are TRBV11-1 and TRBJ2-1, with 8 bases lining up with TRBD1. Unmatched junction bases numbered 10, after V lost 4 bases and J lost 11 bases. The CDR3 is 14 residues long. The germline V gene encodes CDR1 SGHAT and CDR2 FQDESV (reference sequence). CDR3: CASSWDRTTIKQFF. The CDR3 bases are TGTGCCAGCAGCTGGGACAGGACGACCATTAAGCAGTTCTTC.

The chain is built from TRBV7-9 and TRBJ1-6, with D uncertain. Trimming took off 5 bases at V and 12 bases at J, with 20 bases between the two ends. The length of the CDR3 is 15 residues. Germline CDR1 SEHNR, CDR2 FQNEAQ (reference sequence). CDR3 DNA: TGTGCCAGCAGCCCCGCAGGTGTGGATACTTTACCCCTCCACTTT. This codes for CASSPAGVDTLPLHF.

The chain recombines TRBV7-9 with TRBJ2-5, with 9 nucleotides matching TRBD2. V shed 5 bases and J 1 base; nucleotides not matched to a gene: 2. The V gene's germline CDR1 is SEHNR and CDR2 FQNEAQ (reference sequence). This CDR3 has 14 amino acids. CDR3 coding DNA: TGTGCCAGCAGCCCGGGACTAGCCCAAGAGACCCAGTACTTC. Protein sequence: CASSPGLAQETQYF. Full variable domain (remainder filled in from reference TRBV7-9 and TRBJ2-5): DTGVSQNPRHKITKRGQNVTFRCDPISEHNRLYWYRQTLGQGPEFLTYFQNEAQLEKSRLLSDRFSAERPKGSFSTLEIQRTEQGDSAMYLCASSPGLAQETQYFGPGTRLLVL.

The J gene is TRBJ1-2, the V gene TRBV5-1; D is unresolved. The V end lost 2 bases, the J end lost 3 bases, and 14 bases lay between the germline ends. The CDR3 loop spans 15 amino acids. Germline V gives CDR1 SGHRS, CDR2 YFSETQ. This CDR3 reads CASSFGGSGDYGYTF. CDR3 DNA sequence: TGCGCCAGCAGCTTCGGAGGGTCTGGGGACTATGGCTACACCTTC.

The genes are TRBV28 and TRBJ2-5; D is undetermined. Trimming stripped 3 bases from V and 5 bases from J, with 10 bases between. CDR3 size: 13 residues. Germline values: CDR1 MDHEN, CDR2 SYDVKM. As DNA, the CDR3 is TGTGCCAGCAGTTTTCCCCTCCGGGAGACCCAGTACTTC. The encoded protein is CASSFPLRETQYF.

The chain employs TRBV5-1 and TRBJ2-3, with TRBD1 as a possible D gene (5 bases). The germline CDR1 and CDR2 sequences are SGHRS and YFSETQ. The germline V and J ends were trimmed by 4 bases and 1 base, with 7 bases remaining between them. The CDR3 consists of 13 residues. The CDR3 nucleotides are TGCGCCAGCAGCAGGGGCCGCACAGATACGCAGTATTTT. Translation: CASSRGRTDTQYF.

The chain recombines TRBV5-1 with TRBJ2-7; 7 bases map to TRBD2. With V trimmed by 3 bases and J by 4 bases, 7 bases remained unmatched. CDR1 is SGHRS, CDR2 YFSETQ, per germline. The CDR3 has 14 amino acids. CDR3 bases: TGCGCCAGCAGCTCCGGGACTACTCTATACGAGCAGTACTTC. It translates to CASSSGTTLYEQYF.

This chain links TRBV6-5 with TRBJ2-3, with D possibly being TRBD1 (6 bases). V lost 2 bases and J lost 4, with 7 bases in between. The CDR3 consists of 13 residues. CDR1 and CDR2 (germline): MNHEY, SVGAGI. The DNA for the CDR3 is TGTGCCAGCAGTTACGGGGGCGCAGATACGCAGTATTTT. It yields the protein CASSYGGADTQYF.

The J gene is TRBJ2-7, the V gene TRBV2; D gene ambiguous. CDR3 length: 13 amino acids. Per the germline V gene, CDR1 is SNHLY and CDR2 is FYNNEI. V lost 3 bases, J lost 1 base, and 7 bases lay in between. This CDR3 reads CASSESESYEQYF. CDR3 DNA sequence: TGTGCCAGCAGTGAGTCGGAGTCCTACGAGCAGTACTTC.

The J gene is TRBJ2-1, the V gene TRBV4-1; 7 nucleotides match TRBD2. V lost 0 bases to trimming and J lost 9 bases; unmatched junction nucleotides: 8. Germline CDR1 and CDR2: MGHRA and YSYEKL. The CDR3 contains 15 residues. CDR3 in amino acids: CASSQDPGLDREQFF. Written as DNA, the CDR3 is TGCGCCAGCAGCCAAGATCCTGGACTAGACCGTGAGCAGTTCTTC.

The rearrangement joins TRBV6-1 to TRBJ1-2; 12 bases match TRBD1. CDR1 is MNHNS, CDR2 SASEGT, per germline. The CDR3 is 15 amino acids. V was clipped by 1 base and J by 4 bases; unmatched bases: 1. The CDR3 reads CASSEGGQGAYGYTF. The CDR3 bases are TGTGCCAGCAGTGAAGGGGGACAGGGGGCCTATGGCTACACCTTC.

This clone was counted a few times. The chain carries TRBV5-1 and TRBJ2-1; TRBD1 is a possible D gene (7 bases). The CDR3 length is 13 residues. Trimming took off 2 bases at V and 6 bases at J, with 9 bases between the two ends. Per the germline V gene, CDR1 is SGHRS and CDR2 is YFSETQ. The CDR3 region is CASSFQGGNEQFF. In nucleotides, the CDR3 is TGCGCCAGCAGCTTCCAGGGGGGCAATGAGCAGTTCTTC. The entire variable domain, with the rest obtained from reference TRBV5-1 and TRBJ2-1, is as follows: KAGVTQTPRYLIKTRGQQVTLSCSPISGHRSVSWYQQTPGQGLQFLFEYFSETQRNKGNFPGRFSGRQFSNSRSEMNVSTLELGDSALYLCASSFQGGNEQFFGPGTRLTVL.

The gene calls are TRBV6-1 and TRBJ1-1; TRBD1 is a possible D gene (5 bases). V shed 1 base and J shed 4 bases, with 10 bases lying between them. In germline, CDR1 is MNHNS, CDR2 SASEGT. This CDR3 region has 14 residues. CDR3 DNA sequence: TGTGCCAGCAGTGAAGAAGGAGGGGTCACTGAAGCTTTCTTT. Amino acid sequence: CASSEEGGVTEAFF.

On this clone itself: The same CDR3 arises from other DNA sequences in this sample as well. V is TRBV9 and J is TRBJ1-2; 7 nucleotides match TRBD1. V was pared by 0 bases and J by 4 bases, with 3 bases of the junction left unmatched. The CDR3 length is 14 residues. Germline V gives CDR1 SGDLS, CDR2 YYNGEE. The CDR3 reads CASSVGQGSYGYTF. The CDR3 bases are TGTGCCAGCAGCGTAGGACAGGGTTCCTATGGCTACACCTTC.

This clone has a single count. The rearrangement uses TRBV6-1 and TRBJ2-7; D call uncertain. CDR1 is MNHNS, CDR2 SASEGT, per germline. Trimming shortened V by 8 bases and J by 5 bases, and 13 bases separated the two germline ends. The CDR3 consists of 12 residues. CDR3 loop: CASRPENHEQYF. As DNA, the CDR3 is TGTGCCAGCCGTCCCGAGAACCACGAGCAGTACTTC.

The rearrangement links TRBV15 to TRBJ1-2, with D possibly matching TRBD1 (5 bases). Germline CDR1 LNHNV, CDR2 YYDKDF (reference sequence). The CDR3 totals 15 residues. V dropped 0 bases and J dropped 8 bases, with 16 bases sitting between them. CDR3 amino acids: CATSRDNSQVGGYTF. CDR3 bases: TGTGCCACCAGCAGAGATAACTCACAGGTCGGCGGCTACACCTTC.

V gene TRBV30 combines with J gene TRBJ2-2; D may be TRBD2 (6 bases). Germline CDR1 reads GTSNPN; CDR2 reads SVGIG (reference sequence). The length of the CDR3 is 15 residues. Trimming shortened V by 0 bases and J by 5 bases, and 13 bases separated the two germline ends. This CDR3 reads CAWSVLGRGTGELFF. The CDR3 nucleotides read TGTGCCTGGAGTGTCCTCGGGAGAGGGACCGGGGAGCTGTTTTTT.